The clone carrying this TCR beta chain occurred a few times. The CDR3 runs 14 residues. V shed 0 bases and J shed 3 bases, with 9 bases lying between them. The V gene's germline CDR1 is LGHDT and CDR2 YNNKEL (reference sequence). The data stem from a study of T-cell reconstitution after alpha-beta-depleted transplantation in children. Unique molecular identifiers were incorporated into the prepared TCRbeta library. TCRdb recomputed calls from the PCR reads with MiXCR, one row per CDR3 protein. The sample yields approximately 270,000 distinct CDR3 sequences, approximately 9.6% seen once. Sequenced material: PBMCs from the stem cell graft donor, taken from the stem cell graft. The J gene is TRBJ2-7, the V gene TRBV3-1; no firm D call. This clonotype was sampled from a human donor who donated a stem cell graft to a child with SCID. The CDR3 bases are TGTGCCAGCAGCCAAGATCCAACGTACTACGAGCAGTACTTC. Protein sequence: CASSQDPTYYEQYF.